These 27 T cell receptor beta chains share one sample of origin, sequenced in a study of shared clonotypes between healthy human individuals. Measured with immunoSEQ multiplex PCR; TCRdb has only the in-frame clones, and not every one. The sample lists roughly 650,000 clones, 97% occurring once. Material for sequencing was naive CD4+ T cells sorted from blood. Subset specified: CD45RA+ positively selected. Source of these receptors: a young woman in good health.

This chain joins TRBV28 and TRBJ2-5; no firm D call. Judging by the DNA end, TRBJ2-7 fits better; the J call may be wrong. The germline gives CDR1 MDHEN, CDR2 SYDVKM. The CDR3 covers 11 residues. CDR3 in DNA: TGTGCCACCTACAAACCTTACGAGCAGTACTTC. The encoded protein is CATYKPYEQYF.

This chain uses TRBV5-1 with TRBJ2-2, with D unresolved. The CDR3 runs 15 residues. V was pared by 6 bases and J by 4 bases, with 16 bases between. Per the germline V gene, CDR1 is SGHRS and CDR2 is YFSETQ. DNA for the CDR3: TGCGCCAGCACCGGACGAAACGGCGGCACCGGGGAGCTGTTTTTT. This codes for CASTGRNGGTGELFF. Based on the CDR3 plus reference TRBV5-1 and TRBJ2-2, the full variable domain is KAGVTQTPRYLIKTRGQQVTLSCSPISGHRSVSWYQQTPGQGLQFLFEYFSETQRNKGNFPGRFSGRQFSNSRSEMNVSTLELGDSALYLCASTGRNGGTGELFFGEGSRLTVL.

The chain combines TRBV5-4 with TRBJ2-7; D is tentatively TRBD1 or TRBD2 (5 bases each). Germline V CDR1 and CDR2: SGHNT, YYREEE (reference sequence). Trimming shortened V by 4 bases and J by 3 bases, and 17 bases separated the two germline ends. The CDR3 has 15 residues. CDR3 residues: CASSRDHGPIYEQYF. DNA for the CDR3: TGTGCCAGCAGCCGGGACCATGGACCTATCTACGAGCAGTACTTC.

V and J are TRBV25-1 and TRBJ2-5; 13 bases line up with TRBD2. Germline assignment: CDR1 MGHDK and CDR2 SYGVNS. With 4 bases clipped from V and 2 bases from J, the junction kept 4 bases outside the gene matches. The CDR3 is 16 amino acids. The CDR3 protein is CASSAGLAGEQETQYF. Written as DNA, the CDR3 is TGTGCCAGCAGTGCTGGACTAGCGGGGGAGCAAGAGACCCAGTACTTC.

The rearrangement joins TRBV19 to TRBJ1-1; possible D gene TRBD1, 5 bases. Deletions cut 7 bases from V and 11 bases from J, with 17 bases between. Germline V gives CDR1 LNHDA, CDR2 SQIVND (reference sequence). The CDR3 runs to 12 residues. The CDR3 is CASTPGPGRAFF. The DNA of the CDR3 is TGTGCCAGTACTCCGGGACCAGGTCGGGCTTTCTTT.

This sequence joins TRBV6-6 and TRBJ1-3, with TRBD1 identical over 9 bases. CDR1 is MNHNY, CDR2 SVGAGI, per germline (reference sequence). The CDR3 extends over 16 amino acids. V dropped 0 bases and J dropped 3; count of bases not matched to a gene: 3. The CDR3 is CASSYSMDRGGNTIYF. CDR3 bases: TGTGCCAGCAGTTACTCGATGGACAGGGGTGGAAACACCATATATTTT.

V is TRBV19 and J is TRBJ2-5; no clear D gene. The CDR3 has 14 residues. Trimming pared 1 base from V and 1 base from J, leaving 7 bases between. Germline V gene sequence: CDR1 LNHDA, CDR2 SQIVND (reference sequence). The CDR3 region is CASSIGTIQETQYF. Here the CDR3 DNA reads TGTGCCAGTAGTATAGGGACGATCCAAGAGACCCAGTACTTC.

The chain recombines TRBV30 with TRBJ2-1, with D unclear. The CDR3 spans 14 residues. Trimming pared 3 bases from V and 4 bases from J, leaving 13 bases between. Germline CDR1 is GTSNPN and CDR2 is SVGIG (reference sequence). The CDR3 sequence: CAWSELNLYNEQFF. The CDR3 DNA reads as TGTGCCTGGAGCGAACTGAACTTATACAATGAGCAGTTCTTC. Together with reference TRBV30 and TRBJ2-1, the CDR3 gives the full variable domain: SQTIHQWPATLVQPVGSPLSLECTVEGTSNPNLYWYRQAAGRGLQLLFYSVGIGQISSEVPQNLSASRPQDRQFILSSKKLLLSDSGFYLCAWSELNLYNEQFFGPGTRLTVL.

This chain connects TRBV6-1 to TRBJ2-7; D is possibly TRBD1 (6 bases). Trimming pared 2 bases from V and 0 bases from J, leaving 14 bases between. The CDR3 sequence is 16 residues long. The germline CDR1 and CDR2 sequences are MNHNS and SASEGT. The CDR3 sequence is CASSEFRGSSSYEQYF. The CDR3 DNA reads as TGTGCCAGCAGTGAATTTAGGGGGTCGAGCTCCTACGAGCAGTACTTC.

V and J are TRBV6-6 and TRBJ2-1; no clear D. Germline CDR1 and CDR2: MNHNY and SVGAGI (reference sequence). V dropped 7 bases and J dropped 0 bases, with 4 bases sitting between them. The CDR3 consists of 12 residues. CDR3 protein: CASTGSYNEQFF. CDR3 DNA sequence: TGTGCCAGCACGGGCTCCTACAATGAGCAGTTCTTC.

V and J are TRBV7-2 and TRBJ2-7, with D maybe TRBD2 (6 bases). V lost 4 bases, J lost 0 bases, and 13 bases lay in between. The CDR3 is made up of 15 amino acids. Germline V CDR1 and CDR2: SGHTA, FQGNSA. CDR3 DNA sequence: TGTGCCAGCAGCTCCACGGGGGAGACCTCCTACGAGCAGTACTTC. This gives the protein CASSSTGETSYEQYF.

DNA of the CDR3: TGTGCCAGCAGCCCCCAGAGCGGGAGGGCCACAGATACGCAGTATTTT. Translated, it gives CASSPQSGRATDTQYF. The genes are TRBV28 and TRBJ2-3; TRBD2 agrees at 10 bases. Germline V lookup: CDR1 MDHEN, CDR2 SYDVKM. This CDR3 has 16 residues. Unmatched junction bases numbered 8, after V lost 6 bases and J lost 2 bases.

This chain connects TRBV6-6 to TRBJ2-7, with 8 bases fitting TRBD2. V lost 2 bases and J lost 4; bases outside the gene matches: 7. The CDR3 is made up of 15 amino acids. Germline-derived CDR1 and CDR2 are MNHNY and SVGAGI (reference sequence). The CDR3 region has the DNA TGTGCCAGCAGTTACATCGGGAGGGCCGAGTACGAGCAGTACTTC. Protein product: CASSYIGRAEYEQYF.

V and J are TRBV27 and TRBJ2-2; perhaps TRBD2 as D (6 bases). CDR1 MNHEY and CDR2 SMNVEV come from the germline V gene (reference sequence). The CDR3 totals 16 residues. V was clipped by 2 bases and J by 2 bases, with 12 bases between them. The CDR3 bases are TGTGCCAGCAGTTTAATGTCGGACTATAACACCGGGGAGCTGTTTTTT. The encoded protein is CASSLMSDYNTGELFF.

The genes are TRBV11-1 and TRBJ2-6, with 11 bases that match TRBD1. V lost 5 bases, J lost 2 bases, and 5 bases stayed unmatched. CDR1 is SGHAT, CDR2 FQDESV, per germline (reference sequence). This CDR3 spans 17 amino acids. In DNA form, the CDR3 reads TGTGCCAGCAGCGTCCGGGACAGGGGGGCTGGGGCCAACGTCCTGACTTTC. This translates into CASSVRDRGAGANVLTF. Supplemented by reference TRBV11-1 and TRBJ2-6, the full variable domain reads EAEVAQSPRYKITEKSQAVAFWCDPISGHATLYWYRQILGQGPELLVQFQDESVVDDSQLPKDRFSAERLKGVDSTLKIQPAELGDSAMYLCASSVRDRGAGANVLTFGAGSRLTVL.

This clone has just one count. The CDR3 DNA sequence: TGCGCCAGCAGCCACGACGGGACAGGGGTTCAGCCCCAGCATTTT. Its protein is CASSHDGTGVQPQHF. This sequence joins TRBV4-1 and TRBJ1-5; 10 positions match TRBD1. This CDR3 contains 15 residues. The J segment lost 6 bases and the V segment lost 3 bases, leaving 5 bases of the junction unmatched. In germline, CDR1 is MGHRA, CDR2 YSYEKL.

The sample holds one count of this clone. J is TRBJ2-1 and V is TRBV28; 12 nucleotides align to TRBD2. The germline CDR1 and CDR2 sequences are MDHEN and SYDVKM. With 4 bases clipped from V and 8 bases from J, the junction kept 3 bases outside the gene matches. CDR3 length: 14 residues. This chain's CDR3 is CASSSSGREDEQFF. In DNA, the CDR3 is TGTGCCAGCAGTTCTAGCGGGAGGGAGGATGAGCAGTTCTTC.

The rearrangement links TRBV6-5 to TRBJ2-2; D unresolved. Germline V gene sequence: CDR1 MNHEY, CDR2 SVGAGI. V was cut by 5 bases and J by 6 bases, with 13 bases left in between. This CDR3 region has 14 residues. CDR3 bases: TGTGCCAGCAGTCCTCCAGAGCTGGCCGGGGAGCTGTTTTTT. It encodes CASSPPELAGELFF.

With regard to this clone: Other DNA sequences within the sample encode an identical CDR3. The V gene is TRBV20-1, the J gene TRBJ1-1; D remains ambiguous. The germline V and J ends were trimmed by 5 bases and 1 base, with 2 bases remaining between them. In germline, CDR1 is DFQATT, CDR2 SNEGSKA (reference sequence). This CDR3 region has 10 residues. The CDR3 loop is CSAPNTEAFF. CDR3 sequence (DNA): TGCAGTGCTCCGAACACTGAAGCTTTCTTT.

V gene TRBV28 combines with J gene TRBJ2-1, with 8 bases fitting TRBD2. The CDR3 has 18 amino acids. Germline V lookup: CDR1 MDHEN, CDR2 SYDVKM. V shed 10 bases, J shed 7 bases, and the junction held 24 bases outside the gene matches. The CDR3 reads CATRREGGRPRSGNEQFF. CDR3 DNA sequence: TGTGCCACCAGAAGAGAGGGCGGGAGGCCCAGATCGGGGAATGAGCAGTTCTTC.

The V call is TRBV5-1, the J call TRBJ1-1; the D gene is possibly TRBD1 (5 bases). The CDR3 is 14 amino acids. Trimming took 1 base from V and 7 from J, leaving 14 bases between them. CDR1 SGHRS and CDR2 YFSETQ come from the germline V gene. For the CDR3, the DNA is TGCGCCAGCAGCTTGAGCGTACAGGTTTATGAAGCTTTCTTT. Amino acid sequence: CASSLSVQVYEAFF.

V and J are TRBV4-1 and TRBJ2-1; D remains ambiguous. V lost 1 base and J 8 bases, leaving 12 bases between the germline ends. The CDR3 covers 14 residues. Per germline, CDR1 MGHRA and CDR2 YSYEKL. The CDR3: CASSQVRPRDEQFF. The CDR3 DNA follows: TGCGCCAGCAGCCAAGTCCGGCCCCGGGATGAGCAGTTCTTC.

This clone was recorded once. V and J are TRBV7-9 and TRBJ1-1; no firm D call. CDR1 and CDR2 (germline): SEHNR, FQNEAQ (reference sequence). The germline V and J ends were trimmed by 3 bases and 2 bases, with 10 bases remaining between them. CDR3 length equals 14 residues. The CDR3 DNA is TGTGCCAGCAGCTTCGGTGACACTAACACTGAAGCTTTCTTT. Translated, it gives CASSFGDTNTEAFF.

This clone was detected only once. The chain joins TRBV7-9 to TRBJ1-1; TRBD1 might be the D (6 bases). The CDR3 is 15 residues long. CDR1 SEHNR and CDR2 FQNEAQ come from the germline V gene (reference sequence). Trimming removed 1 base at V and 2 bases at J, with 11 bases between. The CDR3 here is CASSLVSRGNTEAFF. CDR3 DNA sequence: TGTGCCAGCAGCTTAGTGAGCAGGGGTAACACTGAAGCTTTCTTT.

The chain has TRBV5-1 and TRBJ2-2; 12 bases match TRBD2. The germline gives CDR1 SGHRS, CDR2 YFSETQ. The CDR3 has 17 residues. J gave up 7 bases and V 2 bases, and 9 bases lay outside the gene matches. The CDR3 loop reads CASSFRLAGEGGGELFF. As DNA, the CDR3 is TGCGCCAGCAGCTTCAGACTAGCGGGAGAAGGTGGCGGGGAGCTGTTTTTT.

The V and J genes are TRBV7-7 and TRBJ2-5, with D tentatively TRBD2 (7 bases). Germline V gene lookup returns CDR1 SSHAT and CDR2 FNYEAQ (reference sequence). The CDR3 has 17 amino acids. Trimming pared 4 bases from V and 1 base from J, leaving 19 bases between. CDR3 amino acids: CASSSPPGGRLQETQYF. CDR3 in DNA: TGTGCCAGCAGCTCACCCCCCGGGGGGCGCCTCCAAGAGACCCAGTACTTC.

The chain links TRBV27 to TRBJ2-6; 9 bases align to TRBD1. V lost 6 bases, J lost 0 bases, and 9 bases stayed unmatched. The CDR3 contains 18 residues. In germline, CDR1 is MNHEY, CDR2 SMNVEV (reference sequence). The CDR3 bases are TGTGCCAGCAGCCCTTTACAGGGGGCAAGCTCTGGGGCCAACGTCCTGACTTTC. Its protein is CASSPLQGASSGANVLTF. The whole variable domain, remainder taken from reference TRBV27 and TRBJ2-6, is EAQVTQNPRYLITVTGKKLTVTCSQNMNHEYMSWYRQDPGLGLRQIYYSMNVEVTDKGDVPEGYKVSRKEKRNFPLILESPSPNQTSLYFCASSPLQGASSGANVLTFGAGSRLTVL.